The 4 T cell receptor beta chains below all came from one sample that was sequenced in a study of T cell responses to AZD1222 COVID-19 vaccine. Repertoires were generated with immunoSEQ multiplex PCR, while TCRdb's copy carries only in-frame clones and drops some. The table records around 160,000 clones, roughly nine tenths of them present only once. Sequenced here: peripheral blood, sampled on day 0 of AZD1222 vaccination. Source of these receptors: an adult in good health.

The chain links TRBV20-1 to TRBJ1-5, with D maybe TRBD1 (5 bases). Germline CDR1 DFQATT, CDR2 SNEGSKA (reference sequence). The V end was cut by 3 bases, the J end by 3 bases, with 12 bases between. The CDR3 is 14 residues long. CDR3 nucleotides: TGCAGTGCTAGTTTCGACAGCACCAATCAGCCCCAGCATTTT. Its protein product is CSASFDSTNQPQHF.

The chain combines TRBV6-5 with TRBJ1-3, with a possible D match to TRBD1 (5 bases). V was pared by 2 bases and J by 8 bases, with 16 bases between. The CDR3 is 15 amino acids. Germline V CDR1 and CDR2: MNHEY, SVGAGI. CDR3 in amino acids: CASSYRGTTGDTIYF. CDR3 DNA: TGTGCCAGCAGTTACCGAGGGACCACGGGGGACACCATATATTTT.

The chain recombines TRBV30 with TRBJ1-2, with 9 positions matching TRBD1. The CDR3 totals 12 residues. Germline V lookup: CDR1 GTSNPN, CDR2 SVGIG (reference sequence). Trimming at V came to 3 bases and at J to 4 bases, leaving 0 bases not matched to a gene. The CDR3 loop is CAWRDRGYGYTF. CDR3 nucleotide sequence: TGTGCCTGGAGGGACAGGGGCTATGGCTACACCTTC.

The chain carries TRBV27 and TRBJ1-5, with TRBD1 matching 10 bases. This CDR3 is built from 15 residues. Looked up from germline, CDR1 is MNHEY and CDR2 is SMNVEV (reference sequence). The ends lost 7 bases at V and 3 bases at J; junction bases unmatched: 6. For the CDR3, the DNA is TGTGCCAGCAAAAGACAGGGGGCGGCCAATCAGCCCCAGCATTTT. It encodes CASKRQGAANQPQHF.